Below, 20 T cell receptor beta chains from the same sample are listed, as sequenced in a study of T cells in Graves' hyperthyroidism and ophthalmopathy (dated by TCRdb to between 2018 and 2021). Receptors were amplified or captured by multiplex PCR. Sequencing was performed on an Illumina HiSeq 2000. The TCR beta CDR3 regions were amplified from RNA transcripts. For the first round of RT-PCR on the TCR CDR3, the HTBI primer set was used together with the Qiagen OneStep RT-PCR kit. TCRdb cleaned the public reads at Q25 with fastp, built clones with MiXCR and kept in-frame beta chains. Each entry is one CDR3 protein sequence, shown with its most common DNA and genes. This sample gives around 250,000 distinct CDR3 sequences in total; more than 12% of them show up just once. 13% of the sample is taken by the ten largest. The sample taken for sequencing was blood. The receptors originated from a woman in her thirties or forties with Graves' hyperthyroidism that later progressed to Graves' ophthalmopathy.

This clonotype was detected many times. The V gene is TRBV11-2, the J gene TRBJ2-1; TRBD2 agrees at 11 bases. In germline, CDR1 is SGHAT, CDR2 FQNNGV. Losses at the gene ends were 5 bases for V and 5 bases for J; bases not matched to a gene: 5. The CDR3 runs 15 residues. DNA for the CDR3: TGTGCCAGCAGCCCACTAGCGGGAGCTGACAATGAGCAGTTCTTC. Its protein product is CASSPLAGADNEQFF.

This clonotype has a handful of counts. The CDR3, as DNA: TGCGCCAGCAGCCAAGATAGGGACGGGAGGGTTTCCCAAGAGACCCAGTACTTC. Amino acids: CASSQDRDGRVSQETQYF. The rearrangement joins TRBV4-1 to TRBJ2-5; 8 bases agree with TRBD2. There are 18 residues in the CDR3. CDR1 is MGHRA and CDR2 is YSYEKL in the germline V gene. The V segment lost 0 bases and the J segment 1 base; nucleotides outside the gene matches: 10.

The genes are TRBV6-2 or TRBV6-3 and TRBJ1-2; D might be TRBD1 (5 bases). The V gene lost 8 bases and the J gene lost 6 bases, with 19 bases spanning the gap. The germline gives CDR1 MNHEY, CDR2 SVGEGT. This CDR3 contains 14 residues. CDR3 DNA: TGTGCCAGCGACCCGGGGCTTGAGTTTGATGGCTACACCTTC. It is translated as CASDPGLEFDGYTF.

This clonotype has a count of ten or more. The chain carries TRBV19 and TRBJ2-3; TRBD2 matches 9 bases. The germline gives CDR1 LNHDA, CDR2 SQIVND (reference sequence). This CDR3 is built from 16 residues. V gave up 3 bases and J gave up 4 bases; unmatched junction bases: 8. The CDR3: CASSISRGRAADTQYF. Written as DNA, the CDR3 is TGTGCCAGTAGTATCTCCCGCGGGAGGGCCGCAGATACGCAGTATTTT.

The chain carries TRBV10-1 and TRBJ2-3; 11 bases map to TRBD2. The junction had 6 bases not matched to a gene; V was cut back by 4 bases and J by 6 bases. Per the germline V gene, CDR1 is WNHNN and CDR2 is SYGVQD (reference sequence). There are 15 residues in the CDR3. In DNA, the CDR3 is TGCGCCAGCAGTGGTATAGCGGGAGGGCCGGATACGCAGTATTTT. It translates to CASSGIAGGPDTQYF.

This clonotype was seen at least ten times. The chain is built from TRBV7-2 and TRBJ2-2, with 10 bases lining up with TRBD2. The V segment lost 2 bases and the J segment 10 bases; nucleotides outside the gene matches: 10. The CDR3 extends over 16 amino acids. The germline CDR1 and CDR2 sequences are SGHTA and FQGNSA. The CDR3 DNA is TGTGCCAGCAGCTTAATTCAAGCGGGAGGGCCGAAGGAGCTGTTTTTT. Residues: CASSLIQAGGPKELFF.

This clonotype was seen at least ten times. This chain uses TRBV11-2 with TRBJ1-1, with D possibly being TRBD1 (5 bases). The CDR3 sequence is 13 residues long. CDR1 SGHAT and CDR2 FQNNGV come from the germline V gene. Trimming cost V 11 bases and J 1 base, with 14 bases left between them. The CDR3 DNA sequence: TGTGCCTGCGGTCGGGACGCGAACACTGAAGCTTTCTTT. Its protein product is CACGRDANTEAFF.

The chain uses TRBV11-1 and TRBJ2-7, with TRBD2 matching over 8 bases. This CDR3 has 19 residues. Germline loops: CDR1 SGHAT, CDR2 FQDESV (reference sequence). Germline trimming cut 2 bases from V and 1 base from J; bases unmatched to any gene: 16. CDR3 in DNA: TGTGCCAGCAGCTTACTGGGACGAGCGGGACTAGAAAGATCCTACGAGCAGTACTTC. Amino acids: CASSLLGRAGLERSYEQYF.

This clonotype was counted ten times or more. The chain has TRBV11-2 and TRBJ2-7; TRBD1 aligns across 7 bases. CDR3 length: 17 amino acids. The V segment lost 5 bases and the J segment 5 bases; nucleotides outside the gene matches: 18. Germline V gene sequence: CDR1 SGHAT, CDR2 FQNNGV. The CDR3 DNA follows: TGTGCCAGCAGCATATTAGCCGGCCCAGGGGACAGTCACGAGCAGTACTTC. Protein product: CASSILAGPGDSHEQYF.

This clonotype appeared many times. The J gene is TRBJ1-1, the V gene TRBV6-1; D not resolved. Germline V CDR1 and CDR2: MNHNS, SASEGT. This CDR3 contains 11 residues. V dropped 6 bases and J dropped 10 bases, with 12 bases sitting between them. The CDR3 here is CASSMILPAFF. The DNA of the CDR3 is TGTGCCAGCAGCATGATCCTACCAGCTTTCTTT.

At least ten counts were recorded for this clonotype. CDR3 amino acids: CASSYSFNSYEQYF. Here the CDR3 DNA reads TGTGCCAGCAGTTACTCGTTCAACTCCTACGAGCAGTACTTC. V and J are TRBV6-5 and TRBJ2-7; D gene uncertain. The CDR3 is made up of 14 amino acids. Germline V gives CDR1 MNHEY, CDR2 SVGAGI. V was trimmed by 0 bases and J by 0 bases, leaving 6 bases between them.

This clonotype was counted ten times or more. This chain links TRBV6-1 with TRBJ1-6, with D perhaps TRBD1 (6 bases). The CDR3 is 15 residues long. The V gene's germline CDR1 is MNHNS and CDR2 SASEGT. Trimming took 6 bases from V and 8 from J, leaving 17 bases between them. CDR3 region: CASRNLQGLDSPLHF. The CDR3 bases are TGTGCCAGCAGAAACCTACAGGGTTTGGATTCACCCCTCCACTTT.

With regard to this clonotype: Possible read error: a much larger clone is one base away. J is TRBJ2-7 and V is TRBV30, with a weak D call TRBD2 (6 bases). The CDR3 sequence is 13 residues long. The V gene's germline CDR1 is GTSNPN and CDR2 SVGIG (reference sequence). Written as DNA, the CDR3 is TGTGCCTCAGCCGCGGGGAGCTCCTACGAGCAGAACTTC. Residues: CASAAGSSYEQNF.

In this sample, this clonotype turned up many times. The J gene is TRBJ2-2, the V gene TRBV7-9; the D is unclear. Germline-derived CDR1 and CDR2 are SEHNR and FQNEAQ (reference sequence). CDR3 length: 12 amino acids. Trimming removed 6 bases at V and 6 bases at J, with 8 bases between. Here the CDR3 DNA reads TGTGCCAGCAGTTCAGTAGCCGGGGAGCTGTTTTTT. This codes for CASSSVAGELFF. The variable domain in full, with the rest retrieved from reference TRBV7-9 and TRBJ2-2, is DTGVSQNPRHKITKRGQNVTFRCDPISEHNRLYWYRQTLGQGPEFLTYFQNEAQLEKSRLLSDRFSAERPKGSFSTLEIQRTEQGDSAMYLCASSSVAGELFFGEGSRLTVL.

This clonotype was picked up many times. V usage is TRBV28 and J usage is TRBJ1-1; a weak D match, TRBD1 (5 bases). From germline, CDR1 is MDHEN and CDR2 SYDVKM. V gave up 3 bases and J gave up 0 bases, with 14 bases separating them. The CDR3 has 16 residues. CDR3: CASSFPTGFMNTEAFF. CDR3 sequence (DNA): TGTGCCAGCAGTTTTCCAACAGGATTCATGAACACTGAAGCTTTCTTT.

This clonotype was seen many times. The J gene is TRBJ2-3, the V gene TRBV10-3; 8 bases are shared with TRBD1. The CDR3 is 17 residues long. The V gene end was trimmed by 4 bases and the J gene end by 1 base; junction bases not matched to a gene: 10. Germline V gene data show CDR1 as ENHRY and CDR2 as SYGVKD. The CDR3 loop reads CAISGPGQGRGTDTQYF. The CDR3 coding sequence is TGTGCCATCAGTGGGCCCGGACAGGGACGCGGCACAGATACGCAGTATTTT.

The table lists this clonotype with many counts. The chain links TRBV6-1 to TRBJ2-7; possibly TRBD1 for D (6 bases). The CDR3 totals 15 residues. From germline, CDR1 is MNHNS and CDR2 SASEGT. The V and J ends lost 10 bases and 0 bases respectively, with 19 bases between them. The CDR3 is CATRSGQTSSYEQYF. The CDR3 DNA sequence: TGTGCCACCCGATCCGGACAGACTTCCTCCTACGAGCAGTACTTC.

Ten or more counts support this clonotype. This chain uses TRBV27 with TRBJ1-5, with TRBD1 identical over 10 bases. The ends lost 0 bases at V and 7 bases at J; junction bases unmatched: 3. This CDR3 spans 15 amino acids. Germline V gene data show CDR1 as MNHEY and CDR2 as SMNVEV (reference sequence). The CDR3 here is CASSLSRDRGQPQHF. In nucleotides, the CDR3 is TGTGCCAGCAGTTTATCGCGGGACAGGGGACAGCCCCAGCATTTT.

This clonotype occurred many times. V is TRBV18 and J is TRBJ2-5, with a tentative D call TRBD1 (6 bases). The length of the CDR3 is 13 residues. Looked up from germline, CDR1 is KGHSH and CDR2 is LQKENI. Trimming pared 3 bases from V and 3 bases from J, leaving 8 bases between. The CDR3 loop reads CASSPGAKETQYF. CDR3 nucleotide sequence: TGTGCCAGCTCACCGGGGGCGAAAGAGACCCAGTACTTC.

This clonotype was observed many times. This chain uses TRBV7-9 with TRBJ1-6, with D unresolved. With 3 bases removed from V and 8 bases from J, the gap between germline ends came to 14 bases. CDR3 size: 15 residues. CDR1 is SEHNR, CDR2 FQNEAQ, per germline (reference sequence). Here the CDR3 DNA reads TGTGCCAGCAGCTTCCGGGCTCCGGGCGATTCACCCCTCCACTTT. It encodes CASSFRAPGDSPLHF.